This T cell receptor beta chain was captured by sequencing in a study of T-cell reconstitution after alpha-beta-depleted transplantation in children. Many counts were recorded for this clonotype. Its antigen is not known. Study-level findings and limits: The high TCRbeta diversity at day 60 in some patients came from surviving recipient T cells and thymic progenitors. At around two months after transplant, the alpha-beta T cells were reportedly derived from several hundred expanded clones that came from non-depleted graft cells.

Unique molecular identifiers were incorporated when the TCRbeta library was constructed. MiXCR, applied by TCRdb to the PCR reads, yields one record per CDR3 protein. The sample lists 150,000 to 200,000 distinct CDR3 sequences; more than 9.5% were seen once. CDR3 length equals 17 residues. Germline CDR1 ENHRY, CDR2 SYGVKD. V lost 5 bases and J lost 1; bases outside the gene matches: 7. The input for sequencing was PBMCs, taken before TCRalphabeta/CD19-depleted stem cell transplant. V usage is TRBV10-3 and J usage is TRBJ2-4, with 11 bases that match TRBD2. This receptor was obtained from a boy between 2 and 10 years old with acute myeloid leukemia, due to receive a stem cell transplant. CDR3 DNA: TGTGCCATCAGTCCCACACTAGCGGGAGAGGCCAAAAACATTCAGTACTTC. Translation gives CAISPTLAGEAKNIQYF.